This TCR beta chain was captured by sequencing in a study of blood T cell repertoires in COVID-19. As for the study in general: COVID-19 samples, acute and convalescent, were from the United States, Italy and Spain. Sources were T cells, B-cell-depleted T cells, or PBMCs; the material itself was cDNA or gDNA.

With regard to this clone: Distinct nucleotide sequences in the sample also encode this CDR3.

Source study methods: Cell counts per sample came from amplifying reference gene primers. TCRdb's table, derived via immunoSEQ multiplex PCR, lists solely in-frame clones and lacks some. V, J and clone size derive from that table, while D and trimming were established from the DNA sequence. The sample includes roughly 250,000 clones, 88% of them seen just once. This TCR was sampled from a woman in her thirties with acute or convalescent COVID-19. Sequenced: peripheral blood.

CDR3 loop: CSAGQGGTEAFF. The DNA for the CDR3 is TGCAGCGCAGGACAGGGGGGCACTGAAGCTTTCTTT. This chain links TRBV29-1 with TRBJ1-1; the match to TRBD1 covers 10 bases. The junction had 3 bases not matched to a gene; V was cut back by 7 bases and J by 4 bases. The CDR3 extends over 12 amino acids. Germline CDR1 SQVTM, CDR2 ANQGSEA.